This passage covers 15 T cell receptor beta chains from one sample sequenced in a study of CD4+ T cells in melanoma. Assay used: immunoSEQ multiplex PCR; TCRdb lists only in-frame clones, some missing. The sample consists of around 15,000 clones, about 64% of them appearing once. What was sequenced was cells from a culture (not recorded whether cultured in vitro). These TCRs come from a human donor with melanoma.

The J gene is TRBJ2-2, the V gene TRBV7-2; TRBD2 agrees at 10 bases. CDR1 and CDR2 (germline): SGHTA, FQGNSA. Unmatched junction bases numbered 1, after V lost 2 bases and J lost 4 bases. This CDR3 is built from 15 residues. The CDR3 sequence: CASSLIAGGTGELFF. The CDR3 coding sequence is TGTGCCAGCAGCTTAATAGCGGGGGGCACCGGGGAGCTGTTTTTT.

The rearrangement uses TRBV2 and TRBJ2-5, with D perhaps matching TRBD1 (6 bases). The CDR3 is 12 residues long. V gave up 7 bases and J gave up 4 bases, with 10 bases separating them. From germline, CDR1 is SNHLY and CDR2 FYNNEI. The CDR3, as DNA: TGTGCCAGCACAACAGGGCGAGAGACCCAGTACTTC. Residues: CASTTGRETQYF.

This chain links TRBV6-1 with TRBJ2-1, with 8 bases matching TRBD2. The trim removed 8 bases at V and 12 bases at J, leaving 15 bases unmatched. The CDR3 length is 14 residues. The germline gives CDR1 MNHNS, CDR2 SASEGT. CDR3 amino acids: CASGPGLVGTGQFF. Written as DNA, the CDR3 is TGTGCCAGCGGTCCGGGACTAGTGGGAACGGGGCAGTTCTTC.

The chain joins TRBV19 to TRBJ2-3; 7 bases map to TRBD1. The V gene's germline CDR1 is LNHDA and CDR2 SQIVND (reference sequence). Trimming cost V 2 bases and J 2 bases; bases outside gene matches: 7. The CDR3 consists of 16 residues. The CDR3 sequence: CASSIRGTETTDTQYF. Here the CDR3 DNA reads TGTGCCAGTAGTATAAGGGGGACAGAAACCACAGATACGCAGTATTTT. Filled out from reference TRBV19 and TRBJ2-3, the complete variable domain reads DGGITQSPKYLFRKEGQNVTLSCEQNLNHDAMYWYRQDPGQGLRLIYYSQIVNDFQKGDIAEGYSVSREKKESFPLTVTSAQKNPTAFYLCASSIRGTETTDTQYFGPGTRLTVL.

Turning to this clone: This likely traces to a read error, being one base from a far larger clone. J is TRBJ1-6 and V is TRBV5-1; D might be TRBD1 (6 bases). Germline loops: CDR1 SGHRS, CDR2 YFSETQ. The ends were cut back, 0 bases at V and 14 bases at J, with 18 bases in the middle. The CDR3 has 15 amino acids. The CDR3 sequence: CASSLEDSRHGALHF. Here the CDR3 DNA reads TGCGCCAGCAGCTTGGAGGACAGTCGGCATGGGGCCCTCCACTTT.

This clone is a singleton in its sample. The gene calls are TRBV18 and TRBJ1-1; D is ambiguous. CDR1 KGHSH and CDR2 LQKENI come from the germline V gene. V was shortened by 3 bases and J by 5 bases, with 13 bases between the two germline ends. The CDR3 is 14 amino acids. For the CDR3, the DNA is TGTGCCAGCTCACCCCCGATCCCGAGGACTGAAGCTTTCTTT. It yields the protein CASSPPIPRTEAFF.

The CDR3 loop reads CASSQVGRGSYEQYF. The CDR3 nucleotides read TGCGCCAGCAGCCAAGTAGGACGGGGCTCCTACGAGCAGTACTTC. This chain joins TRBV4-1 and TRBJ2-7, with a tentative D call TRBD2 (5 bases). CDR3 size: 15 residues. The germline V gene encodes CDR1 MGHRA and CDR2 YSYEKL. V lost 1 base and J lost 0, with 10 bases in between.

This clone was counted a few times. The genes are TRBV30 and TRBJ1-5, with D tentatively TRBD1 (5 bases). The germline V and J ends were trimmed by 3 bases and 9 bases, with 12 bases remaining between them. The CDR3 is 12 residues long. The germline CDR1 and CDR2 sequences are GTSNPN and SVGIG (reference sequence). CDR3 DNA: TGTGCCTGGAGCCTCGCGGGGGGGCCCCAGCATTTT. Its protein is CAWSLAGGPQHF.

This clone was counted a few times. This chain connects TRBV11-2 to TRBJ1-1; D is unclear. Germline V gene data show CDR1 as SGHAT and CDR2 as FQNNGV. V was clipped by 1 base and J by 3 bases, with 15 bases between them. The CDR3 extends over 16 amino acids. The CDR3 region has the DNA TGTGCCAGCAGCTTAGTTAGTCGAGCAGCCTACACTGAAGCTTTCTTT. It translates to CASSLVSRAAYTEAFF.

V usage is TRBV7-9 and J usage is TRBJ1-4; unclear D gene. This CDR3 comprises 15 residues. The V gene's germline CDR1 is SEHNR and CDR2 FQNEAQ (reference sequence). Trimming shortened V by 3 bases and J by 0 bases, and 8 bases separated the two germline ends. CDR3 in amino acids: CASSLLTATNEKLFF. The DNA of the CDR3 is TGTGCCAGCAGCTTGTTGACTGCAACTAATGAAAAACTGTTTTTT.

This clone was recorded a few times. The rearrangement uses TRBV6-6 and TRBJ1-2; possible D gene TRBD1, 6 bases. There are 15 residues in the CDR3. Trimming removed 5 bases from V and 2 bases from J, with 15 bases in between. From germline, CDR1 is MNHNY and CDR2 SVGAGI (reference sequence). CDR3 bases: TGTGCCAGCAGTGACGGTAGGGGGACGAACTATGGCTACACCTTC. Its protein is CASSDGRGTNYGYTF.

The rearrangement joins TRBV5-4 to TRBJ2-3, with 10 bases fitting TRBD2. This CDR3 has 16 amino acids. V lost 2 bases to trimming and J lost 2 bases; unmatched junction nucleotides: 5. Germline V gene sequence: CDR1 SGHNT, CDR2 YYREEE (reference sequence). CDR3 protein: CASSLFLAGVTDTQYF. CDR3 in DNA: TGTGCCAGCAGCTTATTTCTAGCGGGGGTCACAGATACGCAGTATTTT.

By share, this clone ranks as medium-sized. The rearrangement links TRBV2 to TRBJ1-6; no firm D call. The CDR3 has 14 residues. Germline V gene sequence: CDR1 SNHLY, CDR2 FYNNEI. The V and J ends lost 7 bases and 7 bases respectively, with 14 bases between them. The CDR3 nucleotides are TGTGCCAGCAATCGGGATGAAGGAAATTCACCCCTCCACTTT. Its translation: CASNRDEGNSPLHF.

This clone was counted only a few times. V usage is TRBV11-2 and J usage is TRBJ1-6, with D uncertain. The CDR3 has 13 amino acids. The V gene's germline CDR1 is SGHAT and CDR2 FQNNGV. The ends were cut back, 6 bases at V and 6 bases at J, with 9 bases in the middle. The CDR3 nucleotides are TGTGCCAGCAGAGGAGAATTTAATTCACCCCTCCACTTT. Translation gives CASRGEFNSPLHF.

The chain is built from TRBV28 and TRBJ2-5; D tentatively reads TRBD1 or TRBD2 (5 bases each). Germline V gene sequence: CDR1 MDHEN, CDR2 SYDVKM. The CDR3 sequence is 14 residues long. Trimming left V 4 bases short and J 7 bases short, with 16 bases between. The CDR3 loop reads CASSWPVSGRTQYF. The CDR3 bases are TGTGCCAGCAGTTGGCCCGTCTCAGGGAGGACCCAGTACTTC.